This TCR beta chain was retrieved from a study of regulatory T cells in long-lasting Graves disease. The wider study: Persistence in Graves' disease required over 5 years of antithyroid drugs plus positive TSH receptor antibodies.

Time point noted: persistent/refractory GD, antithyroid drugs over 5 years with positive TRAb. Generation of the TCR library employed RNA extracted from PBMCs. Trimming removed 3 bases from V and 6 bases from J; junction bases left unmatched: 13. This CDR3 has 17 residues. This clonotype came up many times. Its matching antigen is unknown. The study, taken as a whole, reports: Persistent cases favored TRBV28, TRBJ1-2 and TRBJ2-5.

HTBI primers from iRepertoire and Arm-PCR of CDR3 regions yielded the TCR beta libraries. Original processing notes: Across the samples, identification revealed 50 to 80 TRBV and about 15 TRBJ segments. Using its own MiXCR run on the multiplex PCR reads, TCRdb lists one record per CDR3 protein. The V and J calls shown here were made by TCRdb, not taken from the authors' results. The sample yields 310,000 or so distinct CDR3 sequences, around 19% seen once. The chain couples TRBV12-3 or TRBV12-4 to TRBJ1-5; TRBD1 aligns across 8 bases. The sequence was collected from a female donor with Graves disease. The source material was peripheral blood mononuclear cells (PBMCs), sampled when the disease was refractory, from a patient treated with antithyroid drugs. For the CDR3, the DNA is TGTGCCAGCAGTTTGGAGCAGGCAGGGGGCGTCGCTCAGCCCCAGCATTTT. Amino acids: CASSLEQAGGVAQPQHF.